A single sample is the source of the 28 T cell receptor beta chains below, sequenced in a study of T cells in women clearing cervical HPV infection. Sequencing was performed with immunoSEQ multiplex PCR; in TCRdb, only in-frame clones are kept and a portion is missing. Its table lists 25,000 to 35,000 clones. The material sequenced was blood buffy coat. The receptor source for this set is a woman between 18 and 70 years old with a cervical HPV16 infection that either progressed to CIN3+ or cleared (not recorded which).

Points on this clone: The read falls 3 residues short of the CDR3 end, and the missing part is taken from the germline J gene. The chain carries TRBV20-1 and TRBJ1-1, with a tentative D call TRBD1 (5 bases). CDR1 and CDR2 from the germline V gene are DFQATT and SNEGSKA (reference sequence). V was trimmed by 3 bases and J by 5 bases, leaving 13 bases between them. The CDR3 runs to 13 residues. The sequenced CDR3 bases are TGCAGTGCTAGTCAGGGAAGAGGAACTGAA. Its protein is CSASQGRGTE. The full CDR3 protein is CSASQGRGTEAFF.

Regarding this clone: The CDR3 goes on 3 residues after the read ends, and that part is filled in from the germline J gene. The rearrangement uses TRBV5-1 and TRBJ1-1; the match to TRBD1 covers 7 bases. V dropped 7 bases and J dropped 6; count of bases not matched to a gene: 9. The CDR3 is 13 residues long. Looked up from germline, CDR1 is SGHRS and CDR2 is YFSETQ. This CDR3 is CASGDRAGAEAFF. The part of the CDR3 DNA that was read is TGCGCCAGCGGTGACAGGGCAGGCGCTGAA.

CDR3 residues: CASSGTSGSLEQFF. CDR3 bases read: TGCGCCAGCAGTGGGACTAGCGGGAGTCTTGAG. The chain couples TRBV10-2 to TRBJ2-1, with 13 nucleotides matching TRBD2. The CDR3 end is not reached by the read, which stops 3 residues before it; the germline J gene fills it in. The V gene's germline CDR1 is WSHSY and CDR2 SAAADI. The CDR3 spans 14 residues. V was pared by 4 bases and J by 9 bases, with 3 bases of the junction left unmatched.

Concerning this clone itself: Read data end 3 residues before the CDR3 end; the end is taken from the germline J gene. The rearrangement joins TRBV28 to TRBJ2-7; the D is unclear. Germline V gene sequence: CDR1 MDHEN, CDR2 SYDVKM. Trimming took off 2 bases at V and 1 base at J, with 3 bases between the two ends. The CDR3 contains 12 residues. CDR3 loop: CASSLLSYEQYF. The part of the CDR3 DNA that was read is TGTGCCAGCAGTTTACTTTCCTACGAG.

CDR3 protein: CSAVGGGELFF. CDR3 bases read: TGCAGCGCGGTCGGGGGCGGGGAG. The gene calls are TRBV29-1 and TRBJ2-2, with D possibly TRBD2 on 6 matching bases. The CDR3 goes on 3 residues after the read ends, and that part is filled in from the germline J gene. Per germline, CDR1 SQVTM and CDR2 ANQGSEA. The V end lost 7 bases, the J end lost 7 bases, and 10 bases lay between the germline ends. This CDR3 spans 11 amino acids.

The sequenced CDR3 bases are TGTGCCAGTAGTGCAATTCGTCGGGACAGGCAAGAGACC. Translating gives CASSAIRRDRQET. The full CDR3 protein is CASSAIRRDRQETQYF. V usage is TRBV19 and J usage is TRBJ2-5, with 8 bases matching TRBD1. The CDR3 end lies 3 residues beyond the end of the read and is filled in from the germline J gene. CDR1 and CDR2 from the germline V gene are LNHDA and SQIVND (reference sequence). This CDR3 region has 16 residues. The V segment lost 5 bases and the J segment 2 bases; nucleotides outside the gene matches: 10. The complete variable domain, with remaining parts taken from reference TRBV19 and TRBJ2-5, reads DGGITQSPKYLFRKEGQNVTLSCEQNLNHDAMYWYRQDPGQGLRLIYYSQIVNDFQKGDIAEGYSVSREKKESFPLTVTSAQKNPTAFYLCASSAIRRDRQETQYFGPGTRLLVL.

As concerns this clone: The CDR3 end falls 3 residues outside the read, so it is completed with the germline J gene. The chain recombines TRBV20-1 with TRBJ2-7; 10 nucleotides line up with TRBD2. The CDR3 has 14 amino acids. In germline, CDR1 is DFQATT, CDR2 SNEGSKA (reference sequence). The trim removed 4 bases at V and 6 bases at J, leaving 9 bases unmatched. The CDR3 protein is CSAIKAGGPREQYF. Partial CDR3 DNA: TGCAGTGCTATAAAAGCGGGAGGGCCGCGCGAG.

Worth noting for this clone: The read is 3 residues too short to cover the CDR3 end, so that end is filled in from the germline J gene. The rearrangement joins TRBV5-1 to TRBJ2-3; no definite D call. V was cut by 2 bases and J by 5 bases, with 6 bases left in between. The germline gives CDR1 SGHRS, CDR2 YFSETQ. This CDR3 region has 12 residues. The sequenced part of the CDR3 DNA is TGCGCCAGCAGCTTCGAAGGAGATACG. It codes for CASSFEGDT. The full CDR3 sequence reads CASSFEGDTQYF.

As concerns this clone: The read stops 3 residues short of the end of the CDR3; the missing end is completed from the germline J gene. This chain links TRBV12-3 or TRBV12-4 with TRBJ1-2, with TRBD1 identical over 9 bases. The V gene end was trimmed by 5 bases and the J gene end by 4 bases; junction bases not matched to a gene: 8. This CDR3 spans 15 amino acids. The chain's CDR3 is CASSTGTGTFYGYTF. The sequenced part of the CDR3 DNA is TGTGCCAGCAGTACGGGGACAGGGACTTTCTATGGC.

The DNA read from the CDR3 is TGTGCCAGCAGCTTAGGGCCAAATGGCGAC. This translates into CASSLGPNGD. The CDR3 as a whole reads CASSLGPNGDYTF. This chain uses TRBV7-3 with TRBJ1-2; D ambiguous. The read terminates 3 residues before the CDR3 end, so the remaining end is supplied by the germline J gene. Germline V lookup: CDR1 SGHTA, CDR2 FQGTGA. This CDR3 has 13 residues.

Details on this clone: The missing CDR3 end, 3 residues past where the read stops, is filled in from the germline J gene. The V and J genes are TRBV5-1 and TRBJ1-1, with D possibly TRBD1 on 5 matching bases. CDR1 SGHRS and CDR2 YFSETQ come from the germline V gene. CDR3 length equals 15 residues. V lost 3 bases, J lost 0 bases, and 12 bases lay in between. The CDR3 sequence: CASSSAGGVNTEAFF. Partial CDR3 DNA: TGCGCCAGCAGCTCAGCGGGGGGGGTGAACACTGAA.

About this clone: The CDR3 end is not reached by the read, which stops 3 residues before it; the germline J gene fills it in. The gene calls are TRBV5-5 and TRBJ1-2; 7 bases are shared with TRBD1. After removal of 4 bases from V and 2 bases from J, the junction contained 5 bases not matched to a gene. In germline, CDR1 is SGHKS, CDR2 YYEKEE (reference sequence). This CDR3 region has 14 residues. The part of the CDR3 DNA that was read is TGTGCCAGCAGCGCCACACAGGGGAACTATGGC. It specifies CASSATQGNYG. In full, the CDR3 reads CASSATQGNYGYTF.

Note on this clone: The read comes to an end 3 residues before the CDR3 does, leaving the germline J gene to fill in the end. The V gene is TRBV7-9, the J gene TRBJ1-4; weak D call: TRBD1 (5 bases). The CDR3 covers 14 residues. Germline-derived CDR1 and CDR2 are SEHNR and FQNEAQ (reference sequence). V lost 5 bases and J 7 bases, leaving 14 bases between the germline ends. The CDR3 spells CASSIQGGVEKLFF. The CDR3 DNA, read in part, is TGTGCCAGCAGCATCCAGGGAGGGGTTGAAAAA.

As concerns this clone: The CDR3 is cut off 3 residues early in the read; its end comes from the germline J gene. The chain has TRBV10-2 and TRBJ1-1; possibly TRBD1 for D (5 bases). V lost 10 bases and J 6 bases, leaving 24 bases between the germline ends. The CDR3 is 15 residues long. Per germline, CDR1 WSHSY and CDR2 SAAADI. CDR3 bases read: TGCGCCACAAAAGACAGTTTGGGCCAACACGCTGAA. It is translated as CATKDSLGQHAE. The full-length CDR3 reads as CATKDSLGQHAEAFF.

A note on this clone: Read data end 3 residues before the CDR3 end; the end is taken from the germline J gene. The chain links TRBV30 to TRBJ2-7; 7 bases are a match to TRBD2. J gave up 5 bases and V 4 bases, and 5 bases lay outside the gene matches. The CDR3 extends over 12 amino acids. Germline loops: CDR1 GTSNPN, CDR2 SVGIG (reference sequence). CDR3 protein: CAWKRDSNEQYF. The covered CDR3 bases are TGTGCCTGGAAGCGGGATAGCAACGAG.

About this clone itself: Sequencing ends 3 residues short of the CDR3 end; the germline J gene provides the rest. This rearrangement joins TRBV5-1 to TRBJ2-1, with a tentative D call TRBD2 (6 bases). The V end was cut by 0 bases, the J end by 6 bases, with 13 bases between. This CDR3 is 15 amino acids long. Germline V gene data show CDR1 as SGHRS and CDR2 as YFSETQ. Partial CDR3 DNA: TGCGCCAGCAGCTTGGGTGGGACTCGCGGCAATGAG. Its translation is CASSLGGTRGNE. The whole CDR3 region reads CASSLGGTRGNEQFF.

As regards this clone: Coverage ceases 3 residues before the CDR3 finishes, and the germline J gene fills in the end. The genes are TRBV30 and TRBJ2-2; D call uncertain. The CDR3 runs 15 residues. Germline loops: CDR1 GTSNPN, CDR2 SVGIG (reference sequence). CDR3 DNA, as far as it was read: TGTGCCTGGAGTAAACGACAAGATTATAATTCACCG. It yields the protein CAWSKRQDYNSP. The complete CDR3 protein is CAWSKRQDYNSPLFF. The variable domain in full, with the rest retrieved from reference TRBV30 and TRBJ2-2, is SQTIHQWPATLVQPVGSPLSLECTVEGTSNPNLYWYRQAAGRGLQLLFYSVGIGQISSEVPQNLSASRPQDRQFILSSKKLLLSDSGFYLCAWSKRQDYNSPLFFGEGSRLTVL.

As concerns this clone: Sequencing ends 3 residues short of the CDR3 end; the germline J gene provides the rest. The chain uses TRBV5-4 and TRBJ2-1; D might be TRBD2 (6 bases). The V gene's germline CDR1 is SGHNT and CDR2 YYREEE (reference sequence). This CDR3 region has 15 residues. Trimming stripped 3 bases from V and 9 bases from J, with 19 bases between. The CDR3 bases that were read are TGTGCCAGCAGCTCCCCCCAGGGACTCGTCCCTGAG. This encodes CASSSPQGLVPE. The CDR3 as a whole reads CASSSPQGLVPEQFF.

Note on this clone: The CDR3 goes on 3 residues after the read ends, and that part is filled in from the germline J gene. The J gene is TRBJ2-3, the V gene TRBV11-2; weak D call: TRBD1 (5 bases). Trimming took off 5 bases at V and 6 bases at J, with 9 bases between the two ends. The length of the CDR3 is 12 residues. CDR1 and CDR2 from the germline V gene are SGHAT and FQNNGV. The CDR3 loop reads CASSQNRDTQYF. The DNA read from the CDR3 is TGTGCCAGCAGCCAGAACAGGGATACG.

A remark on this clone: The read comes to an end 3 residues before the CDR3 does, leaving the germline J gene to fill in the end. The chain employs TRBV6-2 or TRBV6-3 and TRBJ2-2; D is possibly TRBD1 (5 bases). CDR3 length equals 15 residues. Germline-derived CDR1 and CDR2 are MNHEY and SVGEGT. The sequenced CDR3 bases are TGTGCCAGCAGTTCGGGCCACTCTGGGGCCAACGTG. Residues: CASSSGHSGANV. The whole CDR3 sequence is CASSSGHSGANVLFF.

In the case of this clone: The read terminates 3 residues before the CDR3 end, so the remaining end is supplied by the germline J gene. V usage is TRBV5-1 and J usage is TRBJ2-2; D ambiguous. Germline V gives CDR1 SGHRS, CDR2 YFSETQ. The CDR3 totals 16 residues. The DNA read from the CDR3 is TGCGCCAGCAGCTTGGTGGGCAGAGGAGCTAATGAAAAG. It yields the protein CASSLVGRGANEK. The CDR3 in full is CASSLVGRGANEKLFF.

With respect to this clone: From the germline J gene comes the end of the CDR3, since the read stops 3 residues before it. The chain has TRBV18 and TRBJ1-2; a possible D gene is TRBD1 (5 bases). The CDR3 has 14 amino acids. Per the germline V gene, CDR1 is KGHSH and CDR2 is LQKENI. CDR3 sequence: CASSGGTSGYDYTF. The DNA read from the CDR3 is TGTGCCAGCTCGGGGGGGACTAGCGGGTACGAC.

The chain's CDR3 is CATSRALAASTDTQYF. CDR3 bases read: TGTGCCACCAGCAGAGCCCTAGCGGCTAGCACAGATACG. The chain has TRBV15 and TRBJ2-3; 7 bases map to TRBD2. Read data end 3 residues before the CDR3 end; the end is taken from the germline J gene. CDR3 length: 16 amino acids. Unmatched junction bases numbered 4, after V lost 1 base and J lost 0 bases. The V gene's germline CDR1 is LNHNV and CDR2 YYDKDF (reference sequence).

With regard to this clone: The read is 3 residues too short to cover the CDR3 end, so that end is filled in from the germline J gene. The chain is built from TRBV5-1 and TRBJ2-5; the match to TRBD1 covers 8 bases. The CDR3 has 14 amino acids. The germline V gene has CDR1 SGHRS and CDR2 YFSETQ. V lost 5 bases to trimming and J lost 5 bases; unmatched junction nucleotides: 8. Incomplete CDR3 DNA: TGCGCCAGCAGAGCCGGACAGGGTGGGGAGACC. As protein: CASRAGQGGET. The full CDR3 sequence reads CASRAGQGGETQYF.

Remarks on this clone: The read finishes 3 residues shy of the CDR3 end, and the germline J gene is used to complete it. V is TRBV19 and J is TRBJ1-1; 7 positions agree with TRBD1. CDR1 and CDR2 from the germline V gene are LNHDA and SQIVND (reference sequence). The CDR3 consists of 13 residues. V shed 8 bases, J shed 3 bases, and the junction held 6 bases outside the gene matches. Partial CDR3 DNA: TGTGCCAGTTCCGGGACAGTTTACACTGAA. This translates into CASSGTVYTE. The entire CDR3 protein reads CASSGTVYTEAFF.

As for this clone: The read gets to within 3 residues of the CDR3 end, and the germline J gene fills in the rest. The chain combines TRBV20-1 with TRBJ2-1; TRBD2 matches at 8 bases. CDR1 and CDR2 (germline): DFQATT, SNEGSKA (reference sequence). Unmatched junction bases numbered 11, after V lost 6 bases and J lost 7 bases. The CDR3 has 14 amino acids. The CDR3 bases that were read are TGCAGTGCCCTTCGGGGGGGCCTGAGAAATGAG. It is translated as CSALRGGLRNE. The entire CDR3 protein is CSALRGGLRNEQFF.

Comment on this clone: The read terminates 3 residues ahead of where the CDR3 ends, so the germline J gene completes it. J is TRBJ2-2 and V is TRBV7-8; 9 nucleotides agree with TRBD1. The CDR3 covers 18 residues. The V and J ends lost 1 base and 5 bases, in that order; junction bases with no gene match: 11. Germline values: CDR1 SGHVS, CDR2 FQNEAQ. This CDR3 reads CASSLVRVRDRVTGELFF. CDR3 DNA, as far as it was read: TGTGCCAGCAGCTTAGTAAGAGTCCGGGACAGGGTAACCGGGGAG.

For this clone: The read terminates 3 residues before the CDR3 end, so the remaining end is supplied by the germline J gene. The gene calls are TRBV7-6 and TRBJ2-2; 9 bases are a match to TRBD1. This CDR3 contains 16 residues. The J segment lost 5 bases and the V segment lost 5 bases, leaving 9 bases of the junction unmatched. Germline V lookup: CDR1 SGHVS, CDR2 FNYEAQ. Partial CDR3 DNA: TGTGCCAGCAGCCCCCTCCGACAGGGGGGGACCGGGGAG. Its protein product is CASSPLRQGGTGE. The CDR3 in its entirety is CASSPLRQGGTGELFF.